What follows describes a single TCR delta chain. TCRdb processed the RT-PCR reads again with the CATT caller. Found here are 1,500 to 2,000 delta-chain clones, roughly 3.5% of them singletons; the top ten hold roughly 23%. V shed 3 bases and J 2 bases; nucleotides not matched to a gene: 22. Germline values: CDR1 GEAIGNYY, CDR2 EKD. The CDR3 has 21 residues. The source of the sample is a study of gamma-delta T cells after stem cell transplantation. The sequenced sample consisted of gamma-delta T cells. The chain links TRDV2 to TRDJ1, with TRDD3 matching 11 bases. The source of this sequence is a human donor. It is not recorded whose cells these are; they may come from a transplant donor. The CDR3: CACDATRPSLLGDTGTDKLIF. The CDR3 bases are TGTGCCTGTGACGCGACACGGCCTTCCTTGCTGGGGGATACTGGGACCGATAAACTCATCTTT.